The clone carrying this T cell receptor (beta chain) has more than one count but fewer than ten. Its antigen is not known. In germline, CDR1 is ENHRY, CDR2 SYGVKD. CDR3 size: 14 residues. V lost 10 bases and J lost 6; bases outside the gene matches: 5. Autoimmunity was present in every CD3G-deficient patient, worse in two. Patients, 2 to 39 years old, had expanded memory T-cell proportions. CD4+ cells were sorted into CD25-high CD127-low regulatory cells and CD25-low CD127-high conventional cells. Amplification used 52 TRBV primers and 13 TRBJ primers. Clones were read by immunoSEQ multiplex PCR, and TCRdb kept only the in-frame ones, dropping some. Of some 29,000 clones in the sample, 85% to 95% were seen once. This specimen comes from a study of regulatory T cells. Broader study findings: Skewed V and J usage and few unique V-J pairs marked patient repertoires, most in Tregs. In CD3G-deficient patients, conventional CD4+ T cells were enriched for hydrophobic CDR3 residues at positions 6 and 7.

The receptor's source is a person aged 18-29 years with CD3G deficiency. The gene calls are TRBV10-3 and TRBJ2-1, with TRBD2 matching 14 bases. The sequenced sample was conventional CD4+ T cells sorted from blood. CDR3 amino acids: CATRTSGGTNEQFF. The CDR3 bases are TGTGCCACTCGGACTAGCGGGGGGACCAATGAGCAGTTCTTC.